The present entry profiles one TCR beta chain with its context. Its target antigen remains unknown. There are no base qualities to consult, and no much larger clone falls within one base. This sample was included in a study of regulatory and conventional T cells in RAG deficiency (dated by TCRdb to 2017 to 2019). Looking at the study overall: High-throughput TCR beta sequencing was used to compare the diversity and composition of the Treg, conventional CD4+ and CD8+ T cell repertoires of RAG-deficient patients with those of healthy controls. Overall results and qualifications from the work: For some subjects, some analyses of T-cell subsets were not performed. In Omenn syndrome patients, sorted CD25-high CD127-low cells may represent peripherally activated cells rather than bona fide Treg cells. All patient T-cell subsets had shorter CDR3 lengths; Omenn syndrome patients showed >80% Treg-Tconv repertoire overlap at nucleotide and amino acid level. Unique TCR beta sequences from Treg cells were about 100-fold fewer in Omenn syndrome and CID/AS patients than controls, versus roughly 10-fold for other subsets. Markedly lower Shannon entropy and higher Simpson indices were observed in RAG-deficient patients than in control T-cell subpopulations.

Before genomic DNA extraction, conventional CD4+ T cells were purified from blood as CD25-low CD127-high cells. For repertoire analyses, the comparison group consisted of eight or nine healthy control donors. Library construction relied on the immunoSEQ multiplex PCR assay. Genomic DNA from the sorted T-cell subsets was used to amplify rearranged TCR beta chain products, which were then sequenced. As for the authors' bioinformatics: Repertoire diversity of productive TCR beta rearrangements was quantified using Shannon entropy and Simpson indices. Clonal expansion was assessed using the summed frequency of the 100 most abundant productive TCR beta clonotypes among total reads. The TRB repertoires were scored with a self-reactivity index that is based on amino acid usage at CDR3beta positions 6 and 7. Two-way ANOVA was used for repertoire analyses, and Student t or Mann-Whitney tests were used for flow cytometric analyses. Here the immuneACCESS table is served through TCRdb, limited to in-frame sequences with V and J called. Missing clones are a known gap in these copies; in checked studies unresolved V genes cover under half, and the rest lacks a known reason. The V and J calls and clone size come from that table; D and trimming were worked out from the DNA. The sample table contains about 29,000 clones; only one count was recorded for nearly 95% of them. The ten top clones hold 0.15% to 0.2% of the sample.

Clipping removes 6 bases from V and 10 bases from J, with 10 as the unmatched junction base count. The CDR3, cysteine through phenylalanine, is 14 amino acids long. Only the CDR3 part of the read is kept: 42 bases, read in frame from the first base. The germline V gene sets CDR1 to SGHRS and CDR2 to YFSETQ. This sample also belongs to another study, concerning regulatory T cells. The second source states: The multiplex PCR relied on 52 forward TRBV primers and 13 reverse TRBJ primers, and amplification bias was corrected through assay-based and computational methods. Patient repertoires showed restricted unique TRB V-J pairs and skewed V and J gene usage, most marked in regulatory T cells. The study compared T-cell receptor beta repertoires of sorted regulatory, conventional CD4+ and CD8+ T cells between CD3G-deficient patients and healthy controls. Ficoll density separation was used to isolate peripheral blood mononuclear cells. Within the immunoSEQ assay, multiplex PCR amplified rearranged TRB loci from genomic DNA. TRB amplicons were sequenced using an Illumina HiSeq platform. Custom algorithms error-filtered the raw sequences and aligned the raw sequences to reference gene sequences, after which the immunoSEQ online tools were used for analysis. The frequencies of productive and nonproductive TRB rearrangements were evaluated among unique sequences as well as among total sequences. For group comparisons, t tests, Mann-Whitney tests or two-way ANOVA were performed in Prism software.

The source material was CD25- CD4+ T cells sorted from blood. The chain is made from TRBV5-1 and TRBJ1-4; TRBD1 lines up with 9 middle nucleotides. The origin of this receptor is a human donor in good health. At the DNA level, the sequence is TGCGCCAGCAATGTGGGACAGGGAGTCGGAAAACTGTTTTTT. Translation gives CASNVGQGVGKLFF. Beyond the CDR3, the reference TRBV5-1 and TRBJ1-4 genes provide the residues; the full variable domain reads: KAGVTQTPRYLIKTRGQQVTLSCSPISGHRSVSWYQQTPGQGLQFLFEYFSETQRNKGNFPGRFSGRQFSNSRSEMNVSTLELGDSALYLCASNVGQGVGKLFFGSGTQLSVL.